The 28 T cell receptor beta chains below were found in one sample sequenced in a study of blood T cell repertoires in COVID-19. The table came from immunoSEQ multiplex PCR; TCRdb's copy has only in-frame clones and leaves some out. The sample records about 42,000 clones, roughly three quarters being singletons. The sample consisted of peripheral blood. The receptors shown here come from a man between 65 and 80 years old with active or convalescent COVID-19.

This clone was found a few times. This chain uses TRBV24-1 with TRBJ1-2; TRBD1 aligns across 9 bases. With V trimmed by 2 bases and J by 7 bases, 4 bases remained unmatched. Germline CDR1 and CDR2: KGHDR and SFDVKD. This CDR3 spans 14 amino acids. The CDR3 region is CATSDSGQGFGYTF. The CDR3 DNA follows: TGTGCCACCAGTGATTCGGGACAGGGATTTGGCTACACCTTC.

The chain combines TRBV6-6 with TRBJ2-1; the match to TRBD2 covers 7 bases. From germline, CDR1 is MNHNY and CDR2 SVGAGI (reference sequence). CDR3 length: 13 residues. Trimming removed 5 bases from V and 3 bases from J; junction bases left unmatched: 1. Here the CDR3 reads CASSSGVYNEQFF. Here the CDR3 DNA reads TGTGCCAGCAGTAGCGGGGTCTACAATGAGCAGTTCTTC.

A word on this clone: The same CDR3 can be traced to other DNA sequences in this sample. CDR3 sequence: CATSRDRLVAGGSYEQYF. DNA of the CDR3: TGTGCCACCAGCAGAGATAGACTAGTAGCGGGGGGATCCTACGAGCAGTACTTC. The rearrangement joins TRBV15 to TRBJ2-7; 10 positions agree with TRBD2. This CDR3 region has 18 residues. CDR1 and CDR2 from the germline V gene are LNHNV and YYDKDF (reference sequence). The junction had 9 bases not matched to a gene; V was cut back by 0 bases and J by 1 base. The entire variable domain, with the rest obtained from reference TRBV15 and TRBJ2-7, is as follows: DAMVIQNPRYQVTQFGKPVTLSCSQTLNHNVMYWYQQKSSQAPKLLFHYYDKDFNNEADTPDNFQSRRPNTSFCFLDIRSPGLGDTAMYLCATSRDRLVAGGSYEQYFGPGTRLTVT.

The chain uses TRBV10-2 and TRBJ2-7; a possible D gene is TRBD2 (6 bases). The germline CDR1 and CDR2 sequences are WSHSY and SAAADI. The V end was cut by 3 bases, the J end by 2 bases, with 14 bases between. The CDR3 sequence is 15 residues long. The CDR3 here is CASSDTGTATYEQYF. CDR3 sequence (DNA): TGCGCCAGCAGTGATACCGGGACTGCTACCTACGAGCAGTACTTC.

The chain employs TRBV2 and TRBJ2-3; possible D gene TRBD1, 6 bases. The CDR3 is 14 amino acids. Deletions cut 4 bases from V and 0 bases from J, with 8 bases between. Germline V gene data show CDR1 as SNHLY and CDR2 as FYNNEI. The CDR3: CASSVQGSTDTQYF. In DNA form, the CDR3 reads TGTGCCAGCAGTGTCCAGGGGAGCACAGATACGCAGTATTTT.

J is TRBJ2-3 and V is TRBV11-2; 9 nucleotides agree with TRBD1. Germline CDR1 is SGHAT and CDR2 is FQNNGV. V dropped 6 bases and J dropped 3; count of bases not matched to a gene: 4. The CDR3 spans 14 residues. The CDR3 here is CASRRGQGTDTQYF. The CDR3 region has the DNA TGTGCCAGCAGACGCGGACAGGGGACAGATACGCAGTATTTT. The full variable domain, in which reference TRBV11-2 and TRBJ2-3 provide the parts outside the CDR3, is EAGVAQSPRYKIIEKRQSVAFWCNPISGHATLYWYQQILGQGPKLLIQFQNNGVVDDSQLPKDRFSAERLKGVDSTLKIQPAKLEDSAVYLCASRRGQGTDTQYFGPGTRLTVL.

This CDR3 is CASSQGPGQSYEQYF. In DNA, the CDR3 is TGCGCCAGCAGCCAGGGACCGGGACAGAGCTACGAGCAGTACTTC. The J gene is TRBJ2-7, the V gene TRBV4-1; 7 positions agree with TRBD1. Germline-derived CDR1 and CDR2 are MGHRA and YSYEKL. This CDR3 comprises 15 residues. V lost 3 bases to trimming and J lost 3 bases; unmatched junction nucleotides: 8.

This chain links TRBV12-3 or TRBV12-4 with TRBJ1-5; 8 nucleotides align to TRBD1. V dropped 6 bases and J dropped 5; count of bases not matched to a gene: 3. The CDR3 has 13 residues. DNA for the CDR3: TGTGCCAGCAGAGGACAGGGAGATCAGCCCCAGCATTTT. This sequence encodes CASRGQGDQPQHF.

In its sample, this clone was seen once. The chain has TRBV12-3 or TRBV12-4 and TRBJ1-2, with D unresolved. The V end lost 3 bases, the J end lost 6 bases, and 8 bases lay between the germline ends. The CDR3 loop spans 12 amino acids. DNA of the CDR3: TGTGCCAGCAGTTTTGGGGAGAATGGCTACACCTTC. It specifies CASSFGENGYTF.

The chain is built from TRBV7-9 and TRBJ1-2; 7 bases line up with TRBD1. The germline V gene encodes CDR1 SEHNR and CDR2 FQNEAQ (reference sequence). The CDR3 runs to 18 residues. The trim removed 4 bases at V and 3 bases at J, leaving 17 bases unmatched. CDR3 residues: CASSSFQGQEALDYGYTF. CDR3 sequence (DNA): TGTGCCAGCAGCTCGTTCCAAGGACAGGAAGCATTGGACTATGGCTACACCTTC. Based on the CDR3 plus reference TRBV7-9 and TRBJ1-2, the full variable domain is DTGVSQNPRHKITKRGQNVTFRCDPISEHNRLYWYRQTLGQGPEFLTYFQNEAQLEKSRLLSDRFSAERPKGSFSTLEIQRTEQGDSAMYLCASSSFQGQEALDYGYTFGSGTRLTVV.

The chain uses TRBV6-2 or TRBV6-3 and TRBJ1-5, with D maybe TRBD1 (6 bases). V lost 1 base and J 7 bases, leaving 11 bases between the germline ends. Per the germline V gene, CDR1 is MNHEY and CDR2 is SVGEGT. The CDR3 runs to 14 residues. In nucleotides, the CDR3 is TGTGCCAGCAGTTACTTCAGGGGTGGCCAGCCCCAGCATTTT. This translates into CASSYFRGGQPQHF.

The rearrangement links TRBV30 to TRBJ1-6; D is unclear. Trimming stripped 2 bases from V and 14 bases from J, with 22 bases between. CDR1 is GTSNPN, CDR2 SVGIG, per germline (reference sequence). The length of the CDR3 is 15 residues. CDR3 residues: CAWSTDRGPLISLHF. The CDR3, as DNA: TGTGCCTGGAGTACCGACCGCGGGCCCCTTATATCCCTCCACTTT.

V gene TRBV6-6 combines with J gene TRBJ2-3; possibly TRBD1 for D (5 bases). Germline CDR1 reads MNHNY; CDR2 reads SVGAGI (reference sequence). CDR3 length equals 12 residues. The V gene lost 8 bases and the J gene lost 6 bases, with 12 bases spanning the gap. CDR3 amino acids: CASGAAPDTQYF. The CDR3 bases are TGTGCCAGCGGGGCGGCACCCGATACGCAGTATTTT.

V gene TRBV30 combines with J gene TRBJ1-3; D gene unclear. V was trimmed by 4 bases and J by 3 bases, leaving 10 bases between them. Germline values: CDR1 GTSNPN, CDR2 SVGIG (reference sequence). This CDR3 region has 13 residues. CDR3 loop: CAWTMSVGNTIYF. CDR3 bases: TGTGCCTGGACAATGAGTGTTGGAAACACCATATATTTT.

This rearrangement joins TRBV28 to TRBJ1-1, with D possibly TRBD1 on 5 matching bases. The length of the CDR3 is 15 residues. Trimming stripped 5 bases from V and 1 base from J, with 14 bases between. Germline values: CDR1 MDHEN, CDR2 SYDVKM. CDR3 in amino acids: CASSVPGRGNTEAFF. CDR3 sequence (DNA): TGTGCCAGCAGTGTCCCGGGGCGGGGGAACACTGAAGCTTTCTTT.

The rearrangement links TRBV11-3 to TRBJ2-7, with a possible D match to TRBD2 (6 bases). This CDR3 spans 14 amino acids. Germline V gives CDR1 SGHNT, CDR2 YENEEA. V gave up 1 base and J gave up 3 bases, with 10 bases separating them. CDR3 loop: CASSLVSGGYEQYF. DNA of the CDR3: TGTGCCAGCAGCTTAGTGTCCGGGGGCTACGAGCAGTACTTC. Variable domain in full (rest from reference TRBV11-3 and TRBJ2-7): EAGVVQSPRYKIIEKKQPVAFWCNPISGHNTLYWYLQNLGQGPELLIRYENEEAVDDSQLPKDRFSAERLKGVDSTLKIQPAELGDSAVYLCASSLVSGGYEQYFGPGTRLTVT.

V is TRBV7-9 and J is TRBJ1-5; D perhaps matches TRBD1 (5 bases). The CDR3 consists of 14 residues. Per the germline V gene, CDR1 is SEHNR and CDR2 is FQNEAQ (reference sequence). Trimming cost V 7 bases and J 3 bases, with 13 bases left between them. CDR3 DNA sequence: TGTGCCAGCACTACTCTAGGGGTCAATCAGCCCCAGCATTTT. It is translated as CASTTLGVNQPQHF.

This clone has just one count. This rearrangement joins TRBV2 to TRBJ1-4, with a possible D match to TRBD1 (6 bases). The germline gives CDR1 SNHLY, CDR2 FYNNEI. There are 15 residues in the CDR3. V was cut by 8 bases and J by 0 bases, with 13 bases left in between. DNA for the CDR3: TGTGCCAGCCTACTCCAGGGGACAACTAATGAAAAACTGTTTTTT. It yields the protein CASLLQGTTNEKLFF.

The chain has TRBV5-1 and TRBJ2-7; D possibly corresponds to TRBD1 (6 bases). The CDR3 totals 15 residues. V dropped 4 bases and J dropped 1 base, with 15 bases sitting between them. Germline V gene data show CDR1 as SGHRS and CDR2 as YFSETQ. The CDR3 spells CASSPTGQQSYEQYF. Here the CDR3 DNA reads TGCGCCAGCAGCCCCACCGGACAGCAATCCTACGAGCAGTACTTC. Based on the CDR3 plus reference TRBV5-1 and TRBJ2-7, the full variable domain is KAGVTQTPRYLIKTRGQQVTLSCSPISGHRSVSWYQQTPGQGLQFLFEYFSETQRNKGNFPGRFSGRQFSNSRSEMNVSTLELGDSALYLCASSPTGQQSYEQYFGPGTRLTVT.

This clone has a single count. This chain joins TRBV28 and TRBJ1-5, with a tentative D call TRBD1 (5 bases). Between the trimmed V and J ends, which lost 6 bases and 3 bases, there was a span of 15 bases. From germline, CDR1 is MDHEN and CDR2 SYDVKM. This CDR3 contains 15 residues. CDR3 region: CASSLPQGYNQPQHF. In nucleotides, the CDR3 is TGTGCCAGCAGCCTACCCCAGGGATACAATCAGCCCCAGCATTTT. Using reference TRBV28 and TRBJ1-5 for the parts outside the CDR3, the full variable domain is DVKVTQSSRYLVKRTGEKVFLECVQDMDHENMFWYRQDPGLGLRLIYFSYDVKMKEKGDIPEGYSVSREKKERFSLILESASTNQTSMYLCASSLPQGYNQPQHFGDGTRLSIL.

The chain combines TRBV11-3 with TRBJ1-2, with D possibly matching TRBD1 (5 bases). Germline V gene sequence: CDR1 SGHNT, CDR2 YENEEA. The CDR3 length is 15 residues. V lost 1 base and J lost 1, with 10 bases in between. Here the CDR3 reads CASSLGGLSNYGYTF. The CDR3 region has the DNA TGTGCCAGCAGCTTAGGGGGACTCAGTAACTATGGCTACACCTTC.

The rearrangement joins TRBV5-5 to TRBJ1-6; 10 nucleotides align to TRBD1. Germline V lookup: CDR1 SGHKS, CDR2 YYEKEE (reference sequence). The CDR3 has 15 amino acids. Germline trimming cut 3 bases from V and 9 bases from J; bases unmatched to any gene: 6. This chain's CDR3 is CASSSWDRGFSPLHF. The CDR3 region has the DNA TGTGCCAGCAGCTCATGGGACAGGGGTTTTTCACCCCTCCACTTT.

This clone has a single count. The gene calls are TRBV28 and TRBJ2-3; a weak D match, TRBD2 (7 bases). Germline-derived CDR1 and CDR2 are MDHEN and SYDVKM. CDR3 size: 15 residues. Trimming stripped 10 bases from V and 2 bases from J, with 19 bases between. The CDR3 nucleotides read TGTGCCACCTCAGGGGCGGGGGACCTCACAGATACGCAGTATTTT. Translating gives CATSGAGDLTDTQYF.

This clone was seen more than once but under ten times. J is TRBJ2-2 and V is TRBV10-1; 12 bases line up with TRBD1. The CDR3 runs to 17 residues. Trimming removed 6 bases from V and 4 bases from J; junction bases left unmatched: 9. CDR1 and CDR2 (germline): WNHNN, SYGVQD (reference sequence). The CDR3, as DNA: TGCGCCAGCAGAGCCGGGACAGGGGGCGGGAGCACCGGGGAGCTGTTTTTT. Translating it yields CASRAGTGGGSTGELFF.

This clone has just one count. This chain joins TRBV5-1 and TRBJ2-2, with TRBD2 as a possible D gene (7 bases). This CDR3 region has 15 residues. Trimming took off 5 bases at V and 6 bases at J, with 17 bases between the two ends. Germline values: CDR1 SGHRS, CDR2 YFSETQ. The CDR3 sequence: CASSDRGGAAGELFF. The CDR3 bases are TGCGCCAGCAGTGATAGAGGGGGGGCCGCCGGGGAGCTGTTTTTT.

The chain is built from TRBV5-1 and TRBJ2-3; 15 bases match TRBD2. J gave up 2 bases and V 2 bases, and 3 bases lay outside the gene matches. The CDR3 contains 17 residues. The germline V gene encodes CDR1 SGHRS and CDR2 YFSETQ. CDR3 DNA sequence: TGCGCCAGCAGCTTAGGACTAGCGGGGGGGTCCACAGATACGCAGTATTTT. Translation: CASSLGLAGGSTDTQYF.

Only a few counts were recorded for this clone. J is TRBJ1-2 and V is TRBV28, with D tentatively TRBD1 (6 bases). The CDR3 contains 14 residues. Trimming took off 8 bases at V and 0 bases at J, with 13 bases between the two ends. Germline CDR1 is MDHEN and CDR2 is SYDVKM. The CDR3 loop reads CASALEGANYGYTF. The CDR3 bases are TGTGCCAGCGCCCTTGAGGGGGCTAACTATGGCTACACCTTC.

This chain connects TRBV15 to TRBJ1-2; D is ambiguous. The V gene's germline CDR1 is LNHNV and CDR2 YYDKDF (reference sequence). The ends were cut back, 3 bases at V and 4 bases at J, with 12 bases in the middle. The CDR3 length is 14 residues. The CDR3 sequence is CATSRMVNGYGYTF. The CDR3 DNA is TGTGCCACCAGCAGGATGGTGAACGGCTATGGCTACACCTTC. The full variable domain, rest sourced from reference TRBV15 and TRBJ1-2, is DAMVIQNPRYQVTQFGKPVTLSCSQTLNHNVMYWYQQKSSQAPKLLFHYYDKDFNNEADTPDNFQSRRPNTSFCFLDIRSPGLGDTAMYLCATSRMVNGYGYTFGSGTRLTVV.